This TCR beta chain came from a study of CD8+ T cells in alopecia areata. As for the study in general: Treated patients took oral tofacitinib at 5 to 10 mg twice daily. Tofacitinib therapy took 6 to 18 months; 6 months off drug came after.

A single count supports this clone. Treatment described: oral pan-JAK inhibitor, 5-10 mg twice daily. The study team obtained lesional scalp punch biopsies and peripheral blood from alopecia areata patients. The authors extracted RNA and reverse transcribed it into cDNA as the sequencing template. The method was immunoSEQ multiplex PCR; TCRdb's version includes in-frame clones alone and lacks a portion of them. The sample records approximately 210,000 clones, around 66% being singletons. Trimming cost V 0 bases and J 6 bases, with 12 bases left between them. Germline V lookup: CDR1 SGHAT, CDR2 FQNNGV. CDR3 length: 15 amino acids.

Material: CD4+ T cells sorted from blood, obtained at week 4, from a patient treated with tofacitinib. The sequence was collected from a human donor with alopecia areata. The chain recombines TRBV11-2 with TRBJ1-5, with D possibly TRBD1 on 6 matching bases. CDR3 protein: CASSLEGGVRQPQHF. The DNA of the CDR3 is TGTGCCAGCAGCTTAGAAGGGGGAGTGCGTCAGCCCCAGCATTTT.